Following are 16 T cell receptor beta chains from one sample sequenced in a study of cytomegalovirus exposure and HLA in healthy donors. Some clones are missing from TCRdb's copy, which holds only in-frame ones; the method was immunoSEQ multiplex PCR. The sample holds about 120,000 clones, around 88% seen once. The sequenced sample consisted of PBMCs. All receptors derive from a man aged 18 to 30 in good health and CMV-seronegative.

The DNA for the CDR3 is TGTGCCAGCAGCCAAGATAAGGAGCTAGCGGGGGGGCCCTGTACGCAGTATTTT. As protein: CASSQDKELAGGPCTQYF. The rearrangement links TRBV4-2 to TRBJ2-3, with 12 positions matching TRBD2. CDR1 is LGHNA, CDR2 YNFKEQ, per germline. The CDR3 consists of 18 residues. V was clipped by 0 bases and J by 8 bases; unmatched bases: 12.

This clone was seen once. The genes are TRBV5-1 and TRBJ1-4; D possibly corresponds to TRBD1 (5 bases). The CDR3 runs 16 residues. Germline-derived CDR1 and CDR2 are SGHRS and YFSETQ. V lost 4 bases, J lost 5 bases, and 18 bases lay in between. The CDR3 protein is CASSPTVGGKNEKLFF. For the CDR3, the DNA is TGCGCCAGCAGCCCCACGGTGGGGGGTAAAAATGAAAAACTGTTTTTT. Full variable domain (remainder filled in from reference TRBV5-1 and TRBJ1-4): KAGVTQTPRYLIKTRGQQVTLSCSPISGHRSVSWYQQTPGQGLQFLFEYFSETQRNKGNFPGRFSGRQFSNSRSEMNVSTLELGDSALYLCASSPTVGGKNEKLFFGSGTQLSVL.

The rearrangement links TRBV9 to TRBJ1-4, with D perhaps matching TRBD1 (6 bases). The germline gives CDR1 SGDLS, CDR2 YYNGEE. There are 13 residues in the CDR3. V dropped 3 bases and J dropped 8 bases, with 11 bases sitting between them. The CDR3: CASSARDTEKLFF. For the CDR3, the DNA is TGTGCCAGCAGCGCACGGGACACAGAAAAACTGTTTTTT.

The chain links TRBV10-1 to TRBJ2-7; D is undetermined. This CDR3 is 13 amino acids long. The germline V gene has CDR1 WNHNN and CDR2 SYGVQD (reference sequence). V lost 0 bases to trimming and J lost 8 bases, with 11 bases between them. The CDR3 spells CASSESYLQKQYF. The DNA of the CDR3 is TGCGCCAGCAGTGAGTCTTACCTCCAGAAGCAGTACTTC.

CDR3 protein: CASSQERGYDEQYF. CDR3 coding DNA: TGCGCCAGCAGCCAAGAAAGGGGGTACGACGAGCAGTACTTC. The chain combines TRBV4-1 with TRBJ2-7; a weak D match, TRBD1 (6 bases). Looked up from germline, CDR1 is MGHRA and CDR2 is YSYEKL. With 0 bases removed from V and 5 bases from J, the gap between germline ends came to 11 bases. This CDR3 spans 14 amino acids.

This rearrangement joins TRBV4-3 to TRBJ1-5; D unclear. Germline V CDR1 and CDR2: LGHNA, YSLEER. CDR3 length equals 15 residues. Trimming stripped 0 bases from V and 5 bases from J, with 11 bases between. CDR3 coding DNA: TGCGCCAGCAGCCAAGATTTGGCAGAACATCAGCCCCAGCATTTT. Translation: CASSQDLAEHQPQHF.

The genes are TRBV2 and TRBJ2-7; TRBD2 might be the D (6 bases). The CDR3 is 12 amino acids. Trimming pared 6 bases from V and 2 bases from J, leaving 8 bases between. Per germline, CDR1 SNHLY and CDR2 FYNNEI. The chain's CDR3 is CASRDYPYEQYF. As DNA, the CDR3 is TGTGCCAGCAGGGACTACCCCTACGAGCAGTACTTC.

This clone was recorded only once. This chain joins TRBV25-1 and TRBJ2-4; D gene uncertain. Germline CDR1 is MGHDK and CDR2 is SYGVNS. V shed 3 bases and J shed 0 bases, with 12 bases lying between them. CDR3 length equals 16 residues. CDR3 amino acids: CASSEPLETAKNIQYF. CDR3 nucleotide sequence: TGTGCCAGCAGTGAGCCCCTGGAGACAGCCAAAAACATTCAGTACTTC. Based on the CDR3 plus reference TRBV25-1 and TRBJ2-4, the full variable domain is EADIYQTPRYLVIGTGKKITLECSQTMGHDKMYWYQQDPGMELHLIHYSYGVNSTEKGDLSSESTVSRIRTEHFPLTLESARPSHTSQYLCASSEPLETAKNIQYFGAGTRLSVL.

The CDR3 bases are TGTGCCAGCAGCCAACCGGGGGGGAGGATCTCTGGGGCCAACGTCCTGACTTTC. This encodes CASSQPGGRISGANVLTF. This chain uses TRBV4-2 with TRBJ2-6, with TRBD2 matching 8 bases. CDR1 LGHNA and CDR2 YNFKEQ come from the germline V gene. Losses at the gene ends were 2 bases for V and 0 bases for J; bases not matched to a gene: 6. The CDR3 loop spans 18 amino acids.

This clone appeared a single time. The chain joins TRBV5-4 to TRBJ2-1; D unresolved. The V end lost 3 bases, the J end lost 6 bases, and 10 bases lay between the germline ends. The CDR3 extends over 13 amino acids. Looked up from germline, CDR1 is SGHNT and CDR2 is YYREEE (reference sequence). The DNA for the CDR3 is TGTGCCAGCAGCTGGCAAGTCCGCAATGAGCAGTTCTTC. Protein sequence: CASSWQVRNEQFF.

This CDR3 reads CASSRRTSDTGELFF. CDR3 DNA sequence: TGTGCCAGCAGCCGCCGGACTAGCGACACCGGGGAGCTGTTTTTT. This chain joins TRBV4-2 and TRBJ2-2; TRBD2 aligns across 9 bases. The CDR3 has 15 residues. Germline assignment: CDR1 LGHNA and CDR2 YNFKEQ. V gave up 4 bases and J gave up 3 bases; unmatched junction bases: 3.

The chain has TRBV19 and TRBJ2-1; 7 positions agree with TRBD2. Losses at the gene ends were 4 bases for V and 4 bases for J; bases not matched to a gene: 7. The germline gives CDR1 LNHDA, CDR2 SQIVND (reference sequence). This CDR3 spans 15 amino acids. The CDR3 coding sequence is TGTGCCAGTAGTAGCCTTGGCGGGGGTTACAATGAGCAGTTCTTC. The encoded protein is CASSSLGGGYNEQFF. The whole variable domain, filled in from reference TRBV19 and TRBJ2-1, reads DGGITQSPKYLFRKEGQNVTLSCEQNLNHDAMYWYRQDPGQGLRLIYYSQIVNDFQKGDIAEGYSVSREKKESFPLTVTSAQKNPTAFYLCASSSLGGGYNEQFFGPGTRLTVL.

The rearrangement uses TRBV15 and TRBJ2-7; TRBD1 might be the D (6 bases). Trimming removed 0 bases at V and 5 bases at J, with 17 bases between. Germline V gives CDR1 LNHNV, CDR2 YYDKDF (reference sequence). The CDR3 has 16 amino acids. The DNA for the CDR3 is TGTGCCACCAGCAGAGATCTGGCGACAGGAGGTCACGAGCAGTACTTC. It is translated as CATSRDLATGGHEQYF.

V is TRBV28 and J is TRBJ2-5; TRBD1 might be the D (6 bases). The germline CDR1 and CDR2 sequences are MDHEN and SYDVKM. The CDR3 loop spans 15 amino acids. The V gene lost 3 bases and the J gene lost 2 bases, with 13 bases spanning the gap. The CDR3 coding sequence is TGTGCCAGCAGTTTCAGGGGCTTGGGGCAAGAGACCCAGTACTTC. Its protein is CASSFRGLGQETQYF. Full variable domain (remainder filled in from reference TRBV28 and TRBJ2-5): DVKVTQSSRYLVKRTGEKVFLECVQDMDHENMFWYRQDPGLGLRLIYFSYDVKMKEKGDIPEGYSVSREKKERFSLILESASTNQTSMYLCASSFRGLGQETQYFGPGTRLLVL.

This chain joins TRBV25-1 and TRBJ1-5; 9 bases are shared with TRBD1. The CDR3 is made up of 15 amino acids. Germline lookup yields CDR1 MGHDK and CDR2 SYGVNS. Trimming at V came to 4 bases and at J to 4 bases, leaving 5 bases not matched to a gene. CDR3 amino acids: CASSGDREVNQPQHF. The CDR3 bases are TGTGCCAGCAGTGGGGACAGGGAAGTAAATCAGCCCCAGCATTTT.

The chain joins TRBV11-3 to TRBJ2-3, with D possibly being TRBD2 (6 bases). CDR3 size: 18 residues. Germline V CDR1 and CDR2: SGHNT, YENEEA. Between the trimmed V and J ends, which lost 1 base and 0 bases, there was a span of 17 bases. CDR3 loop: CASSLGRSLAGSTDTQYF. The DNA of the CDR3 is TGTGCCAGCAGCTTAGGCCGGAGCTTGGCGGGGAGCACAGATACGCAGTATTTT.